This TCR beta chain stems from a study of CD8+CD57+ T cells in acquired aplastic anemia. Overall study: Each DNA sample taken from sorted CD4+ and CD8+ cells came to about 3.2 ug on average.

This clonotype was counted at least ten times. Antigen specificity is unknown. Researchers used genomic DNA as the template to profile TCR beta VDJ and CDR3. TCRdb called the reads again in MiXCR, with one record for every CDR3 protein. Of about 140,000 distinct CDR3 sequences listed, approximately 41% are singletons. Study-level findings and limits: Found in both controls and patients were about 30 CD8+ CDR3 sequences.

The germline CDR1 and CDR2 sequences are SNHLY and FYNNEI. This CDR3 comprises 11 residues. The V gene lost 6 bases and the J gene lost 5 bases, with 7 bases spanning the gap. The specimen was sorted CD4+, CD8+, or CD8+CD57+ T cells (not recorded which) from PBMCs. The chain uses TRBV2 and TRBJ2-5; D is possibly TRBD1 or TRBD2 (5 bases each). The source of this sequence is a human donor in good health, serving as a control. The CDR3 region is CASRGEETQYF. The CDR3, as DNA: TGTGCCAGCAGGGGGGAGGAGACCCAGTACTTC.